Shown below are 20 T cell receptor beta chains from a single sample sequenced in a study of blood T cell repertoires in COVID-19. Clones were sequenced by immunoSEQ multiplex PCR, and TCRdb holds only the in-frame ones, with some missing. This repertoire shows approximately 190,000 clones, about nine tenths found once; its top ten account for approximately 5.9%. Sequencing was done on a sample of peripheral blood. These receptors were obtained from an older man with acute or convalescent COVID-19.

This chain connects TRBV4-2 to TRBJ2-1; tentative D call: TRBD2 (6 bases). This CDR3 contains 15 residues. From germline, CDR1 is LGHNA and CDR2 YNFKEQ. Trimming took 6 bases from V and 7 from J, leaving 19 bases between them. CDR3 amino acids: CASSQNRDFLNEQFF. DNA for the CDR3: TGTGCCAGCAGTCAAAACCGGGACTTTCTTAATGAGCAGTTCTTC.

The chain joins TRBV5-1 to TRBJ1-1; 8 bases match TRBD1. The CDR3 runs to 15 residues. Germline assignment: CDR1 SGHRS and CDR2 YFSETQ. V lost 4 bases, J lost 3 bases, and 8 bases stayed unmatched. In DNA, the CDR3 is TGCGCCAGCAGCGCTGGGACAGGCGTCGACACTGAAGCTTTCTTT. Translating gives CASSAGTGVDTEAFF. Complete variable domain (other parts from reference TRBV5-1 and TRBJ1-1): KAGVTQTPRYLIKTRGQQVTLSCSPISGHRSVSWYQQTPGQGLQFLFEYFSETQRNKGNFPGRFSGRQFSNSRSEMNVSTLELGDSALYLCASSAGTGVDTEAFFGQGTRLTVV.

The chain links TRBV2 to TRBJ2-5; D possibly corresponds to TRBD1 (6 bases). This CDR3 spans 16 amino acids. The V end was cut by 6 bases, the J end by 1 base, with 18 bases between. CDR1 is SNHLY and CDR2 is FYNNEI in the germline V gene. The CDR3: CASSPDMGAGQETQYF. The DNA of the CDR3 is TGTGCCAGCAGCCCCGACATGGGGGCTGGCCAAGAGACCCAGTACTTC.

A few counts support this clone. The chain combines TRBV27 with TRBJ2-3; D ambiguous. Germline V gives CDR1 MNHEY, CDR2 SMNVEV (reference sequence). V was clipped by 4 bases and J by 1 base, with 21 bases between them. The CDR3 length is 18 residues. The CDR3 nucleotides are TGTGCCAGCAGTTCCCTCGGGTTTCGCATAGGTCGCACAGATACGCAGTATTTT. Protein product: CASSSLGFRIGRTDTQYF.

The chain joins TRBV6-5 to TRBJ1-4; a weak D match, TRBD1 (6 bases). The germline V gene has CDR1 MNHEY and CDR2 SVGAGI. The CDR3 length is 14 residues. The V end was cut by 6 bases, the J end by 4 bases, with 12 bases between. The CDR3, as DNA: TGTGCCAGCAGGTCAGGGGCTGATAATGAAAAACTGTTTTTT. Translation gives CASRSGADNEKLFF.

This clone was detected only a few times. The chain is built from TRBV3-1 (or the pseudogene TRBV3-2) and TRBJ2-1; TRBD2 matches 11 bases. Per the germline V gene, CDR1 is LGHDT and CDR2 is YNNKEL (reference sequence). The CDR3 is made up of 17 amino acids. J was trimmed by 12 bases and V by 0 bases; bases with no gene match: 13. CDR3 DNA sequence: TGTGCCAGCAGCCAAGACGGGGCTAGCGGGAGGTTGGAACCGCAGTTCTTC. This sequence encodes CASSQDGASGRLEPQFF.

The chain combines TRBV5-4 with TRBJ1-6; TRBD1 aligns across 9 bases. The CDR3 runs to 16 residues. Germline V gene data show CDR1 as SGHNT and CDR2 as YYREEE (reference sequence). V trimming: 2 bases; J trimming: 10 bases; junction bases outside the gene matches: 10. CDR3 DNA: TGTGCCAGCAGCTTCCTTACAGGGGGCAGCAACTCACCCCTCCACTTT. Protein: CASSFLTGGSNSPLHF.

Here the CDR3 reads CASSPGLAGENTGELFF. The CDR3 bases are TGTGCCAGCAGCCCAGGACTAGCGGGAGAAAACACCGGGGAGCTGTTTTTT. The chain carries TRBV7-9 and TRBJ2-2; 13 positions agree with TRBD2. Germline CDR1 SEHNR, CDR2 FQNEAQ (reference sequence). The CDR3 sequence is 17 residues long. V lost 5 bases and J lost 2; bases outside the gene matches: 5.

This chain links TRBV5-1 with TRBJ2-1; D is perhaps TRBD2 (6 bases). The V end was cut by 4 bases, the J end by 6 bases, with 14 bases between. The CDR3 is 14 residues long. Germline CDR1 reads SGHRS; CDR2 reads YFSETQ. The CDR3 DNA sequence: TGCGCCAGCAGCCCGCCACTAGCCTTCAATGAGCAGTTCTTC. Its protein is CASSPPLAFNEQFF.

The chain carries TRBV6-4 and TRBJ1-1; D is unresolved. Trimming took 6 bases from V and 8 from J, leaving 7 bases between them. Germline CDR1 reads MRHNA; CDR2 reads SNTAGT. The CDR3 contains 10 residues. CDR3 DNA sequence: TGTGCCAGCAGGGGGAGGGAAGCTTTCTTT. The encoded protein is CASRGREAFF.

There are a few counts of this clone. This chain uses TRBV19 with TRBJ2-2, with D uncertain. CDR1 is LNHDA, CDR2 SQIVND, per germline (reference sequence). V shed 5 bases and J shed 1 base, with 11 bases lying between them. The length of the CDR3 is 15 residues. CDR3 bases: TGTGCCAGTAGTTTGAACCCCGGGAACACCGGGGAGCTGTTTTTT. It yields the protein CASSLNPGNTGELFF.

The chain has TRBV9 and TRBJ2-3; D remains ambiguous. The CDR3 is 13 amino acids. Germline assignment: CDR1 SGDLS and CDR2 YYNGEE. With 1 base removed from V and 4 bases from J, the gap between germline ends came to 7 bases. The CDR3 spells CASSVNSPDTQYF. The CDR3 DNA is TGTGCCAGCAGCGTAAACAGTCCAGATACGCAGTATTTT.

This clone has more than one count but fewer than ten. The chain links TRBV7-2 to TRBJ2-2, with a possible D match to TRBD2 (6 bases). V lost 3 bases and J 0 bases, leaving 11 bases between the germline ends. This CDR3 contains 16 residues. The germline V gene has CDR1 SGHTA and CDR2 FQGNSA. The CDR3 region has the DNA TGTGCCAGCAGCTTTACCGGGACTTCGAACACCGGGGAGCTGTTTTTT. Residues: CASSFTGTSNTGELFF.

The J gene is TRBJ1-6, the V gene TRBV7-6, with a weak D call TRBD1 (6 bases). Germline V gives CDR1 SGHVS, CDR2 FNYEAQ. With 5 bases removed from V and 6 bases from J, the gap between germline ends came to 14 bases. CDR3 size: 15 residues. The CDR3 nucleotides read TGTGCCAGCAGCCCAGGGGCAGGAGTTAATTCACCCCTCCACTTT. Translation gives CASSPGAGVNSPLHF.

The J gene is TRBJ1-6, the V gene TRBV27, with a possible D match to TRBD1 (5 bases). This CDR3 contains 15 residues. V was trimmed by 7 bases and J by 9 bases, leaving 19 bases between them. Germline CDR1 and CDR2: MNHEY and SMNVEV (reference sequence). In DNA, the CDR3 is TGTGCCAGCATGCGCGGAGGGACTAGCGGTTCACCCCTCCACTTT. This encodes CASMRGGTSGSPLHF.

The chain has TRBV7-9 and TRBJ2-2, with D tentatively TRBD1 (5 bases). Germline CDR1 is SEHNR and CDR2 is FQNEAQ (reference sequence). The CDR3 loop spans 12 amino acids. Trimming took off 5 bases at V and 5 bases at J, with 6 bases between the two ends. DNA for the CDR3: TGTGCCAGCAGCCGACAGACCGGGGAGCTGTTTTTT. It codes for CASSRQTGELFF.

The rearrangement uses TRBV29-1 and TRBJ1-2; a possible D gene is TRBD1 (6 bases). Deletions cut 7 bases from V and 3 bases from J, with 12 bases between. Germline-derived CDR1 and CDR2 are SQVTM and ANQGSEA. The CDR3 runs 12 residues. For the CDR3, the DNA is TGCAGCGCCGGACAGATATACTATGGCTACACCTTC. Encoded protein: CSAGQIYYGYTF. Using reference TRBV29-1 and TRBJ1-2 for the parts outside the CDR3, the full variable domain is SAVISQKPSRDICQRGTSLTIQCQVDSQVTMMFWYRQQPGQSLTLIATANQGSEATYESGFVIDKFPISRPNLTFSTLTVSNMSPEDSSIYLCSAGQIYYGYTFGSGTRLTVV.

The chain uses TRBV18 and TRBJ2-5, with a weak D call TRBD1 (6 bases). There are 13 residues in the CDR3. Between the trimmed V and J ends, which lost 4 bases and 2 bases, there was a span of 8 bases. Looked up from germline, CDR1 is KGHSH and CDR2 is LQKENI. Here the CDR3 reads CASSQGVQETQYF. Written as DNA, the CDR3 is TGTGCCAGCTCACAGGGGGTACAAGAGACCCAGTACTTC.

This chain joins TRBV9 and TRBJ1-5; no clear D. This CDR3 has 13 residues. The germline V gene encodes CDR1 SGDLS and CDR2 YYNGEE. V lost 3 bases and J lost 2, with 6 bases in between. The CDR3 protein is CASSGSGNQPQHF. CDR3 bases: TGTGCCAGCAGCGGCAGCGGCAATCAGCCCCAGCATTTT.

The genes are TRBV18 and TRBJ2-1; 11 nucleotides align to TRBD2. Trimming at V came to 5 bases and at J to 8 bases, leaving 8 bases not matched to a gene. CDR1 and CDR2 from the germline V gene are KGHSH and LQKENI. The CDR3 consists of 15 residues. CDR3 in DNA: TGTGCCAGCTCATCCTATAGCGGGAGGGCCGATGAGCAGTTCTTC. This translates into CASSSYSGRADEQFF.